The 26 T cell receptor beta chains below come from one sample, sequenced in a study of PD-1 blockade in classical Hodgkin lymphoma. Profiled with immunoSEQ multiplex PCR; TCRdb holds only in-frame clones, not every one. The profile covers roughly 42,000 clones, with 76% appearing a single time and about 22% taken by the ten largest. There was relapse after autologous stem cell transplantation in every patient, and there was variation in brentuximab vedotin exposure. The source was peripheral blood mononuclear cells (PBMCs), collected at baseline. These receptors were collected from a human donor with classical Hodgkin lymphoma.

The CDR3 spells CASHRRGAPTNEKLFF. Written as DNA, the CDR3 is TGTGCCAGTCACCGAAGGGGGGCCCCAACTAATGAAAAACTGTTTTTT. The chain combines TRBV27 with TRBJ1-4; a weak D match, TRBD1 (6 bases). V lost 9 bases and J lost 0, with 17 bases in between. Looked up from germline, CDR1 is MNHEY and CDR2 is SMNVEV (reference sequence). The CDR3 totals 16 residues.

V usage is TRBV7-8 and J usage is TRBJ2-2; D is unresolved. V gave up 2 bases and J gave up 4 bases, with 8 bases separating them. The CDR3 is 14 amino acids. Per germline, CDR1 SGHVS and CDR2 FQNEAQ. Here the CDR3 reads CASSLFGFTGELFF. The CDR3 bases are TGTGCCAGCAGCTTATTCGGGTTCACCGGGGAGCTGTTTTTT.

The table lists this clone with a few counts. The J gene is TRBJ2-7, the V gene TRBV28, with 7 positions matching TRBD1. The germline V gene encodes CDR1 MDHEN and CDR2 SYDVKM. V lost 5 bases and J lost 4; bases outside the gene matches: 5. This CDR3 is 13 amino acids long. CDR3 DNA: TGTGCCAGCAGTCACCAACAGGGGTACGAGCAGTACTTC. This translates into CASSHQQGYEQYF.

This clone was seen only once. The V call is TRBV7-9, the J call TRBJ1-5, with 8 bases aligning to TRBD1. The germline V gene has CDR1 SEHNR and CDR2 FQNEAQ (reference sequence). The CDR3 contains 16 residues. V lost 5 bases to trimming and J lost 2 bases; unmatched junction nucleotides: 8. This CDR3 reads CASSRGTGGRNQPQHF. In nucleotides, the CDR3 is TGTGCCAGCAGCAGAGGAACAGGGGGTCGCAATCAGCCCCAGCATTTT.

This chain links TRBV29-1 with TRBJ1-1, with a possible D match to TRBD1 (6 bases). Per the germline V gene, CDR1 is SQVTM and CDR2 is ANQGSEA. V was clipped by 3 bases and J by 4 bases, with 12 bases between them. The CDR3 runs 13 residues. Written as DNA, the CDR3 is TGCAGCGTTGAGATACAGGGCCGCACTGAAGCTTTCTTT. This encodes CSVEIQGRTEAFF.

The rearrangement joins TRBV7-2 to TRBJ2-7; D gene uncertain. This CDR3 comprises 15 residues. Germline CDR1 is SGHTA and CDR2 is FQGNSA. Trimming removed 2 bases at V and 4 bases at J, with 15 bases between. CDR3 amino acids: CASSLLPADLYEQYF. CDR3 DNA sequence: TGTGCCAGCAGCTTACTCCCGGCAGATTTATACGAGCAGTACTTC.

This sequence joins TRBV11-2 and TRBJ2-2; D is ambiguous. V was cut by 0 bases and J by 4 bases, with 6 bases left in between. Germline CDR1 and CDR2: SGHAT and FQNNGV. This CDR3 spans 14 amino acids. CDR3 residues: CASSLEASTGELFF. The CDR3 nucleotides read TGTGCCAGCAGCTTAGAGGCAAGCACCGGGGAGCTGTTTTTT.

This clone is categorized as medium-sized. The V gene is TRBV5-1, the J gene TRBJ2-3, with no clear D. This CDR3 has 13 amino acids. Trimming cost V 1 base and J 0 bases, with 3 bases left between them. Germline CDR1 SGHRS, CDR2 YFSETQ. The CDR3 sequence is CASSLRSTDTQYF. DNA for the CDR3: TGCGCCAGCAGCTTGCGTAGCACAGATACGCAGTATTTT.

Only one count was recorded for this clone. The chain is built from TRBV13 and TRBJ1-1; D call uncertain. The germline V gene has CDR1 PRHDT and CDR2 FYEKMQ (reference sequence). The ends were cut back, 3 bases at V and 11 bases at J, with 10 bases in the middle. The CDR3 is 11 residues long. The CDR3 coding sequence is TGTGCCAGCAGCTTCCGTTTCGGGGCTTTCTTT. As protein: CASSFRFGAFF. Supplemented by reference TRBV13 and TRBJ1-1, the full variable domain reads AAGVIQSPRHLIKEKRETATLKCYPIPRHDTVYWYQQGPGQDPQFLISFYEKMQSDKGSIPDRFSAQQFSDYHSELNMSSLELGDSALYFCASSFRFGAFFGQGTRLTVV.

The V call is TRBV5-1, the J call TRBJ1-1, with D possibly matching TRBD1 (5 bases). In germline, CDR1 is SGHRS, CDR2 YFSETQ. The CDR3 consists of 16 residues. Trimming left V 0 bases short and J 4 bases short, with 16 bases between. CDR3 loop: CASSLETWGMGTEAFF. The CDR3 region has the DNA TGCGCCAGCAGCTTGGAGACTTGGGGCATGGGCACTGAAGCTTTCTTT. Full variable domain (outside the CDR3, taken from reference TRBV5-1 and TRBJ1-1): KAGVTQTPRYLIKTRGQQVTLSCSPISGHRSVSWYQQTPGQGLQFLFEYFSETQRNKGNFPGRFSGRQFSNSRSEMNVSTLELGDSALYLCASSLETWGMGTEAFFGQGTRLTVV.

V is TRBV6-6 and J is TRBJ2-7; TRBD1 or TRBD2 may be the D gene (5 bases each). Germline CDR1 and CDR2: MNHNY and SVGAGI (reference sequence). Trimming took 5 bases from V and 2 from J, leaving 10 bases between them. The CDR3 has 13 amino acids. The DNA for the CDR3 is TGTGCCAGCAGTACCGGGGCGGCCTACGAGCAGTACTTC. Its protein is CASSTGAAYEQYF.

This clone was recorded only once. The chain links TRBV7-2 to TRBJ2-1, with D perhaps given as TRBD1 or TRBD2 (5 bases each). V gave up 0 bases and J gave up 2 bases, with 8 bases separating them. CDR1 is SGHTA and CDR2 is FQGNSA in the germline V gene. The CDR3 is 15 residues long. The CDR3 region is CASSLALGAYNEQFF. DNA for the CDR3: TGTGCCAGCAGCTTAGCACTAGGGGCCTACAATGAGCAGTTCTTC.

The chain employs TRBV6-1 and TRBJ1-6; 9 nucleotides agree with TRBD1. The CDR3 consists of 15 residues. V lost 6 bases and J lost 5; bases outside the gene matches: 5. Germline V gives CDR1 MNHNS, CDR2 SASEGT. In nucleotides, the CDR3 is TGTGCCAGCAGGCAGGGACAGGGAAATAATTCACCCCTCCACTTT. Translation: CASRQGQGNNSPLHF.

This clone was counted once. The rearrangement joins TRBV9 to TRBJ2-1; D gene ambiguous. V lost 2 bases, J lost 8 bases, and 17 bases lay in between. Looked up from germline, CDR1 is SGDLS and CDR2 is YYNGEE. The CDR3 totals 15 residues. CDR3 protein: CASSVYPSGFDEQFF. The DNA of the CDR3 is TGTGCCAGCAGCGTTTACCCTTCGGGTTTCGATGAGCAGTTCTTC.

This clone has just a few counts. Written as DNA, the CDR3 is TGTGCCAGCAGTGCCCAGACAGGGAACTATGGCTACACCTTC. Translated, it gives CASSAQTGNYGYTF. This chain connects TRBV6-1 to TRBJ1-2, with 7 bases matching TRBD1. The CDR3 loop spans 14 amino acids. V lost 4 bases, J lost 2 bases, and 4 bases stayed unmatched. Germline V gives CDR1 MNHNS, CDR2 SASEGT.

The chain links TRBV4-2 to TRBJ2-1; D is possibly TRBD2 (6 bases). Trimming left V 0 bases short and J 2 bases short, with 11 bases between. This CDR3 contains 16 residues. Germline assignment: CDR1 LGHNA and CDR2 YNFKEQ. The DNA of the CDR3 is TGTGCCAGCAGCCAAGATCGGGCGGGACCCTACAATGAGCAGTTCTTC. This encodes CASSQDRAGPYNEQFF.

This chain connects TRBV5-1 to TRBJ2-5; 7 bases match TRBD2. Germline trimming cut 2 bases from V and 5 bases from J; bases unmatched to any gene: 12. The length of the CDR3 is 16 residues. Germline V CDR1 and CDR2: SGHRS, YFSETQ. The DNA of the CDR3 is TGCGCCAGCAGCTTTCGGAGCGGGAATATCTACGAGACCCAGTACTTC. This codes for CASSFRSGNIYETQYF.

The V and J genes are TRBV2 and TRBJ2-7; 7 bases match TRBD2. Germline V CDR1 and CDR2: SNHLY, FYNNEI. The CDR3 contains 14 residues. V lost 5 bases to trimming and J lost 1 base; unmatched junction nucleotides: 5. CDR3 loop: CASSRASGSYEQYF. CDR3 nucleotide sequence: TGTGCCAGCAGTCGGGCTAGCGGTTCCTACGAGCAGTACTTC.

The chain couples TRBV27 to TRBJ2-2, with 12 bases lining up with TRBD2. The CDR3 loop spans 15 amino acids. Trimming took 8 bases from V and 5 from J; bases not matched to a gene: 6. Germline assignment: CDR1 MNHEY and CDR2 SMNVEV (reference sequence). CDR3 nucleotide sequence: TGTGCCAGCCGGACCGGACTAGCGGGGACCGGGGAGCTGTTTTTT. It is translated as CASRTGLAGTGELFF.

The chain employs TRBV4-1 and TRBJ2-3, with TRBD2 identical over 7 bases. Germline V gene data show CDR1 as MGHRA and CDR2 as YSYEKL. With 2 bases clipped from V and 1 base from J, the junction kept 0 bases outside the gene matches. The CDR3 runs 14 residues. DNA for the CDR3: TGCGCCAGCAGCCAACGGGAGGGCACAGATACGCAGTATTTT. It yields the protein CASSQREGTDTQYF.

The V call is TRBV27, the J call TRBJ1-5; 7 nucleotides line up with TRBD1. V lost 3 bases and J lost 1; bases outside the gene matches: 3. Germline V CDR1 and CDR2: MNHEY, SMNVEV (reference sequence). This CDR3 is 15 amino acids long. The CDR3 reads CASSLTGISNQPQHF. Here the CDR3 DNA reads TGTGCCAGCAGTTTGACAGGGATAAGCAATCAGCCCCAGCATTTT.

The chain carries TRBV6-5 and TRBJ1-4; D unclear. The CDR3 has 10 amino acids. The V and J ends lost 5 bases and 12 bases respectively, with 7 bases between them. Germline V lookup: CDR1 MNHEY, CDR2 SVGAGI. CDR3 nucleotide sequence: TGTGCCAGCAGTGACTACGAACTGTTTTTT. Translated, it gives CASSDYELFF.

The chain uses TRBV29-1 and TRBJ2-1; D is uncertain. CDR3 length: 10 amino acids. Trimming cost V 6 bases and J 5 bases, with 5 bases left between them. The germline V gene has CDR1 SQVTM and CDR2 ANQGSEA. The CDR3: CSVGHNEQFF. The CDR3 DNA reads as TGCAGCGTAGGCCACAATGAGCAGTTCTTC.

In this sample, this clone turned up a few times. CDR3 amino acids: CASSVPGTGSTGELFF. CDR3 sequence (DNA): TGTGCCAGCAGTGTCCCAGGGACAGGCAGCACCGGGGAGCTGTTTTTT. V is TRBV25-1 and J is TRBJ2-2; 8 bases match TRBD1. V dropped 4 bases and J dropped 4; count of bases not matched to a gene: 8. The germline V gene has CDR1 MGHDK and CDR2 SYGVNS. The CDR3 is 16 amino acids. Filled out from reference TRBV25-1 and TRBJ2-2, the complete variable domain reads EADIYQTPRYLVIGTGKKITLECSQTMGHDKMYWYQQDPGMELHLIHYSYGVNSTEKGDLSSESTVSRIRTEHFPLTLESARPSHTSQYLCASSVPGTGSTGELFFGEGSRLTVL.

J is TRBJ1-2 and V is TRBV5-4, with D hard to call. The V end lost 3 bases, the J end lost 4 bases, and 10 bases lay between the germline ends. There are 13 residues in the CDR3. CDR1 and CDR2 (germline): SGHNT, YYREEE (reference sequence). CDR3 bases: TGTGCCAGCAGCTCCGGTCAAGTCTATGGCTACACCTTC. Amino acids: CASSSGQVYGYTF.

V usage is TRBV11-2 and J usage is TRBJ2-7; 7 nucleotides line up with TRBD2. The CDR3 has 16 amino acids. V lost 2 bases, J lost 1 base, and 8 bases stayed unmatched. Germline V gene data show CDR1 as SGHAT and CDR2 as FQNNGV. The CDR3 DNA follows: TGTGCCAGCAGCTTAAAAGTAGCGGGCCTTTCCTACGAGCAGTACTTC. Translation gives CASSLKVAGLSYEQYF.